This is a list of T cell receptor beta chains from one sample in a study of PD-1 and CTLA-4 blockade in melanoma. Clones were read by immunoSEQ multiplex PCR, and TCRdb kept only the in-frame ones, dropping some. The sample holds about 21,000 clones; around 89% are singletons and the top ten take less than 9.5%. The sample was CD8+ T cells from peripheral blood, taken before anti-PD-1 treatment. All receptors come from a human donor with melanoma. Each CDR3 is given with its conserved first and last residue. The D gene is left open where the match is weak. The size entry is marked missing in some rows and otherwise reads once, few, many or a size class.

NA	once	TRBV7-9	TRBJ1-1	CASTPGVATEAFF	TGTGCCAGCACCCCCGGTGTAGCCACTGAAGCTTTCTTT
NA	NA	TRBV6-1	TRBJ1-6	CASSEAVENSPLHF	TGTGCCAGCAGTGAAGCCGTGGAAAACTCACCCCTCCACTTT
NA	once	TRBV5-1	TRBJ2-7	CASSLVGEGYEQYF	TGCGCCAGCAGCTTGGTTGGGGAAGGCTACGAGCAGTACTTC
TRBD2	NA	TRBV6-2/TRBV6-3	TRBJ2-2	CASSYPSLLAGTNTGELFF	TGTGCCAGCAGTTACCCCTCTCTTCTAGCGGGGACGAACACCGGGGAGCTGTTTTTT
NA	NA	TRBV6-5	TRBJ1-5	CASSKGPSNQPQHF	TGTGCCAGCAGTAAGGGTCCTAGCAATCAGCCCCAGCATTTT
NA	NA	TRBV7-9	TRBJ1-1	CASITVGRQGNTEAFF	TGTGCCAGCATTACAGTAGGACGCCAGGGGAACACTGAAGCTTTCTTT
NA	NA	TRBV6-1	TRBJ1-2	CASSEWGPRSNYGYTF	TGTGCCAGCAGTGAGTGGGGCCCCAGAAGTAACTATGGCTACACCTTC
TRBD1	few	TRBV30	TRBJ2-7	CAWSPGGEQYF	TGTGCCTGGAGCCCAGGGGGCGAGCAGTACTTC
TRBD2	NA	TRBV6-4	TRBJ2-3	CASSGSGGSTDTQYF	TGTGCCAGCAGTGGTAGCGGGGGGTCCACAGATACGCAGTATTTT
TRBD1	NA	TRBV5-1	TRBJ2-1	CASSFRDRVGNEQFF	TGCGCCAGCAGCTTCCGGGACAGGGTGGGCAATGAGCAGTTCTTC
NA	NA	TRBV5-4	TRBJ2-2	CASSWSQGELFF	TGTGCCAGCAGCTGGAGCCAGGGGGAGCTGTTTTTT
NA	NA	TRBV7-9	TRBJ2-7	CASSAGTPEQYF	TGTGCCAGCAGCGCCGGAACGCCCGAGCAGTACTTC
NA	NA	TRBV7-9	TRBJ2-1	CASSPGRSGEISEQFF	TGTGCCAGCAGCCCAGGCAGGTCAGGGGAAATCAGTGAGCAGTTCTTC
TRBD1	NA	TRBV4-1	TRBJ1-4	CASGTGDRLSEKLFF	TGCGCCAGCGGGACTGGGGACAGGCTGAGTGAAAAACTGTTTTTT
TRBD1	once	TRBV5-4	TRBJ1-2	CASSSSGTGYGYTF	TGTGCCAGCAGCTCCTCCGGGACAGGGTATGGCTACACCTTC
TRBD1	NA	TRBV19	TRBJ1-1	CASSNLLETGTYWVVNTEAFF	TGTGCCAGTAGTAACTTACTGGAGACAGGGACCTACTGGGTGGTTAACACTGAAGCTTTCTTT
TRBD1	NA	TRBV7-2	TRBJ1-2	CASSPPDRENGYTF	TGTGCCAGCAGTCCACCTGACAGGGAGAATGGCTACACCTTC
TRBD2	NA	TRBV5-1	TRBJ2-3	CASSVRGGRGADTQYF	TGCGCCAGCAGCGTCCGGGGGGGCCGAGGGGCAGATACGCAGTATTTT
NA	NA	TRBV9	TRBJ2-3	CASSPQQEDGTDTQYF	TGTGCCAGCAGCCCCCAGCAGGAGGACGGCACAGATACGCAGTATTTT
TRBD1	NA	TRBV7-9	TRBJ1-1	CASSVTFGTDMNTEAFF	TGTGCCAGCAGCGTCACCTTCGGGACAGACATGAACACTGAAGCTTTCTTT
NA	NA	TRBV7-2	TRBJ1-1	CASSLAIGGREAFF	TGTGCCAGCAGCTTAGCGATCGGGGGGCGAGAAGCTTTCTTT
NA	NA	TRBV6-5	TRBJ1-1	CASSYDGGNTEAFF	TGTGCCAGCAGTTACGATGGGGGAAACACTGAAGCTTTCTTT
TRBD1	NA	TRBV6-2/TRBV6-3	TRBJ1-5	CASSSGQRNQPQHF	TGTGCCAGCAGCTCGGGACAGCGAAATCAGCCCCAGCATTTT
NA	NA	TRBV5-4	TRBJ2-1	CASSLTGNEQFF	TGTGCCAGCAGCTTAACAGGCAATGAGCAGTTCTTC
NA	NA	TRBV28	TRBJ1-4	CASSPPEEPNEKLFF	TGTGCCAGCAGCCCCCCCGAGGAGCCTAATGAAAAACTGTTTTTT
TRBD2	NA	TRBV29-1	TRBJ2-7	CSVEEGDYYEQYF	TGCAGCGTTGAAGAAGGGGACTACTACGAGCAGTACTTC
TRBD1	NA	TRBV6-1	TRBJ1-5	CASSEVKGQGSQPQHF	TGTGCCAGCAGTGAAGTAAAGGGACAGGGGAGCCAGCCCCAGCATTTT
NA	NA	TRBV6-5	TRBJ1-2	CASSPRGTLYGYTF	TGTGCCAGCAGTCCTCGAGGGACCCTCTATGGCTACACCTTC
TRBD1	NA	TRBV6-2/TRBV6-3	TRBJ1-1	CASSQRWDSGIEAFF	TGTGCCAGCAGCCAACGATGGGACAGCGGGATTGAAGCTTTCTTT
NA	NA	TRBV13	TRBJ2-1	CASSLVDSNEQFF	TGTGCCAGCAGCTTGGTTGACTCCAATGAGCAGTTCTTC
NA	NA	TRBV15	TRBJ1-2	CATSTGGARDGYTF	TGTGCCACCAGCACCGGCGGGGCGCGCGATGGCTACACCTTC
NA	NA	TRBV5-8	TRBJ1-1	CASSLSGFLTEAFF	TGTGCCAGCAGCTTGTCTGGGTTTCTCACTGAAGCTTTCTTT
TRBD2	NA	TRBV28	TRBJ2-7	CASSLGTSGGAEYEQYF	TGTGCCAGCAGTTTGGGGACTAGCGGGGGGGCGGAGTACGAGCAGTACTTC
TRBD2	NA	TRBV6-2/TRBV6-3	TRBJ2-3	CASSGWTSGGASVEDTQYF	TGTGCCAGCAGTGGGTGGACTAGCGGGGGGGCATCGGTCGAAGATACGCAGTATTTT
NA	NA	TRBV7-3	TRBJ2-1	CASSLDSEPYNEQFF	TGTGCCAGCAGCTTGGACTCGGAACCGTACAATGAGCAGTTCTTC
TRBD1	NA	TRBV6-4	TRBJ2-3	CASSDSRQGADTQYF	TGTGCCAGCAGTGACTCACGCCAGGGGGCAGATACGCAGTATTTT
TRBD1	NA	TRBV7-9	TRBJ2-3	CASSHGQGEAPDTQYF	TGTGCCAGCAGCCACGGACAGGGTGAGGCCCCAGATACGCAGTATTTT
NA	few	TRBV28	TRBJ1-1	CASSFGNTEAFF	TGTGCCAGCAGTTTCGGGAACACTGAAGCTTTCTTT
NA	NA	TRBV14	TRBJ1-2	CASSPRTAWGYTF	TGTGCCAGCAGCCCCCGGACGGCGTGGGGCTACACCTTC
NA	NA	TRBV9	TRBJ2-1	CASSVDLSSYNEQFF	TGTGCCAGCAGCGTAGATTTAAGTTCCTACAATGAGCAGTTCTTC
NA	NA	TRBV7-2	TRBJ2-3	CASSRGHFSTDTQYF	TGTGCCAGCAGCAGAGGACATTTTAGCACAGATACGCAGTATTTT
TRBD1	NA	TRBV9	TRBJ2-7	CASSVRDGTGGYEQYF	TGTGCCAGCAGCGTTAGGGATGGAACAGGGGGCTACGAGCAGTACTTC
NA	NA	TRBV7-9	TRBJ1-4	CASSSEGSNEKLFF	TGTGCCAGCAGTTCAGAGGGCAGCAATGAAAAACTGTTTTTT
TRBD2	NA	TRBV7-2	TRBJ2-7	CASSPSGGHNEQYF	TGTGCCAGCAGCCCTAGCGGGGGACACAACGAGCAGTACTTC
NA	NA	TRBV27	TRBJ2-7	CASSLAGGPSSYEQYF	TGTGCCAGCAGTTTAGCAGGCGGTCCTAGCTCCTACGAGCAGTACTTC